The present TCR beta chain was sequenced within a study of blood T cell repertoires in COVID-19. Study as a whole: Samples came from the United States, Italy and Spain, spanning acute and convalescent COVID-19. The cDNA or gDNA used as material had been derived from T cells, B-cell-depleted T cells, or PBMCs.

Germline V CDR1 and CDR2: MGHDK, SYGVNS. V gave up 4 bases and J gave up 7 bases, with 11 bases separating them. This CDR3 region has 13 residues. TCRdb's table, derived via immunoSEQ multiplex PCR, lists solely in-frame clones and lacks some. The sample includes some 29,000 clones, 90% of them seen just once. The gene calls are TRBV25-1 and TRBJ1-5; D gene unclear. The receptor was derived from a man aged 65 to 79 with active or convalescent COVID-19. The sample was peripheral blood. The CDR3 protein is CASSGGSSQPQHF. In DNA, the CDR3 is TGTGCCAGCAGTGGCGGGTCGAGCCAGCCCCAGCATTTT.